The 27 T cell receptor beta chains reported below all come from one sample, sequenced in a study of cytomegalovirus exposure and HLA in healthy donors. This PCR relied on a set of 60 Vbeta primers and 13 Jbeta primers. The method was immunoSEQ multiplex PCR; TCRdb's version includes in-frame clones alone and lacks a portion of them. The profile covers 200,000 to 250,000 clones, with 85% to 90% appearing a single time and 1.3% taken by the ten largest. The material sequenced was PBMCs. These receptors were obtained from a human donor in good health.

The genes are TRBV6-5 and TRBJ2-4, with no clear D. Germline CDR1 and CDR2: MNHEY and SVGAGI. V shed 8 bases and J shed 4 bases, with 6 bases lying between them. The CDR3 sequence is 11 residues long. CDR3 DNA sequence: TGTGCCAGCCACTATAAAAACATTCAGTACTTC. It codes for CASHYKNIQYF.

The chain couples TRBV9 to TRBJ2-3; 8 nucleotides agree with TRBD2. Per germline, CDR1 SGDLS and CDR2 YYNGEE. The CDR3 has 16 amino acids. The ends lost 0 bases at V and 3 bases at J; junction bases unmatched: 6. The CDR3 loop is CASSVAVSGVTDTQYF. The CDR3 nucleotides are TGTGCCAGCAGCGTAGCAGTTAGCGGGGTAACAGATACGCAGTATTTT.

This clone was observed a single time. The chain has TRBV5-1 and TRBJ2-1; possibly TRBD2 for D (6 bases). With 0 bases removed from V and 14 bases from J, the gap between germline ends came to 18 bases. The CDR3 spans 14 residues. Per germline, CDR1 SGHRS and CDR2 YFSETQ. In DNA form, the CDR3 reads TGCGCCAGCAGCTTGGGGCCGGGACGCCCGGGGGAGTTCTTC. Amino acid sequence: CASSLGPGRPGEFF. The complete variable domain, with remaining parts taken from reference TRBV5-1 and TRBJ2-1, reads KAGVTQTPRYLIKTRGQQVTLSCSPISGHRSVSWYQQTPGQGLQFLFEYFSETQRNKGNFPGRFSGRQFSNSRSEMNVSTLELGDSALYLCASSLGPGRPGEFFGPGTRLTVL.

The CDR3 DNA reads as TGTGCCAGTAGTATATACAGAGAAGCTTTCTTT. It codes for CASSIYREAFF. This chain uses TRBV19 with TRBJ1-1, with D unclear. The CDR3 has 11 amino acids. CDR1 LNHDA and CDR2 SQIVND come from the germline V gene (reference sequence). Deletions cut 2 bases from V and 8 bases from J, with 6 bases between.

This clone was observed a few times. The chain carries TRBV4-3 and TRBJ2-7, with a tentative D call TRBD2 (6 bases). This CDR3 has 15 amino acids. Trimming left V 0 bases short and J 4 bases short, with 13 bases between. CDR1 is LGHNA and CDR2 is YSLEER in the germline V gene. DNA for the CDR3: TGCGCCAGCAGCCAAGATTGGGGGAGGAGTTACGAGCAGTACTTC. Its protein product is CASSQDWGRSYEQYF.

The V gene is TRBV5-1, the J gene TRBJ1-5, with TRBD1 as a possible D gene (6 bases). Deletions cut 4 bases from V and 4 bases from J, with 12 bases between. CDR3 length: 14 amino acids. From germline, CDR1 is SGHRS and CDR2 YFSETQ. The CDR3 reads CASSEGDVNQPQHF. CDR3 sequence (DNA): TGCGCCAGCAGCGAGGGGGACGTTAATCAGCCCCAGCATTTT. Looking up the rest from reference TRBV5-1 and TRBJ1-5 gives the full variable domain: KAGVTQTPRYLIKTRGQQVTLSCSPISGHRSVSWYQQTPGQGLQFLFEYFSETQRNKGNFPGRFSGRQFSNSRSEMNVSTLELGDSALYLCASSEGDVNQPQHFGDGTRLSIL.

The chain carries TRBV10-3 and TRBJ2-7; maybe TRBD2 (7 bases). This CDR3 spans 14 amino acids. Germline V gene lookup returns CDR1 ENHRY and CDR2 SYGVKD. V was trimmed by 4 bases and J by 3 bases, leaving 13 bases between them. CDR3: CAISGEGEFYEQYF. The CDR3 coding sequence is TGTGCCATCAGTGGGGAGGGGGAATTCTACGAGCAGTACTTC.

The rearrangement links TRBV28 to TRBJ1-4; D is uncertain. The CDR3 runs 19 residues. CDR1 and CDR2 (germline): MDHEN, SYDVKM. V lost 6 bases to trimming and J lost 2 bases, with 25 bases between them. The CDR3 bases are TGTGCCAGCAGAAGGAGGACCAGCTCGATAGTGCAGACTAATGAAAAACTGTTTTTT. This encodes CASRRRTSSIVQTNEKLFF.

In regard to this clone: The germline gene is not matched at one end of the junction; a read error may be the cause. The chain couples TRBV27 to TRBJ1-2; perhaps TRBD1 as D (6 bases). The CDR3 is made up of 12 amino acids. Germline V gene data show CDR1 as MNHEY and CDR2 as SMNVEV (reference sequence). The chain's CDR3 is CASSPRRQVKYF. As DNA, the CDR3 is TGTGCCAGCAGTCCCCGTCGACAGGTCAAATACTTC.

Details on this clone: Additional DNA sequences in this sample encode the identical CDR3. This rearrangement joins TRBV5-4 to TRBJ2-2; 9 bases agree with TRBD1. This CDR3 comprises 16 residues. CDR1 and CDR2 (germline): SGHNT, YYREEE (reference sequence). Trimming at V came to 8 bases and at J to 4 bases, leaving 12 bases not matched to a gene. The CDR3 reads CASSKGQGSGTGELFF. The CDR3 DNA sequence: TGTGCCAGTAGCAAGGGACAGGGATCGGGCACCGGGGAGCTGTTTTTT.

The chain employs TRBV27 and TRBJ1-1; D unresolved. With 6 bases removed from V and 1 base from J, the gap between germline ends came to 12 bases. The CDR3 contains 14 residues. Per germline, CDR1 MNHEY and CDR2 SMNVEV (reference sequence). DNA of the CDR3: TGTGCCAGCAGAGGGAGTCCGGGGAACACTGAAGCTTTCTTT. Translated, it gives CASRGSPGNTEAFF.

The rearrangement links TRBV7-9 to TRBJ2-2, with D perhaps TRBD2 (7 bases). The CDR3 extends over 18 amino acids. Germline V gene sequence: CDR1 SEHNR, CDR2 FQNEAQ (reference sequence). V dropped 5 bases and J dropped 7 bases, with 26 bases sitting between them. Written as DNA, the CDR3 is TGTGCCAGCAGCCTTAGGGGGGGCAGGGCCCCTTACGGCGGGGAGCTGTTTTTT. Protein: CASSLRGGRAPYGGELFF.

This clone was seen more than once but under ten times. The V gene is TRBV4-1, the J gene TRBJ1-5; no clear D. The ends were cut back, 0 bases at V and 0 bases at J, with 15 bases in the middle. The germline gives CDR1 MGHRA, CDR2 YSYEKL. The CDR3 is 18 residues long. CDR3 amino acids: CASSQEGPGGGSNQPQHF. Written as DNA, the CDR3 is TGCGCCAGCAGCCAAGAAGGTCCGGGTGGAGGTAGCAATCAGCCCCAGCATTTT.

The V call is TRBV7-6, the J call TRBJ2-1; 8 positions match TRBD1. The CDR3 loop spans 15 amino acids. Germline V gene lookup returns CDR1 SGHVS and CDR2 FNYEAQ. The J segment lost 8 bases and the V segment lost 3 bases, leaving 9 bases of the junction unmatched. This CDR3 is CASSFQFDRGDEQFF. The CDR3 nucleotides read TGTGCCAGCAGCTTCCAATTTGACAGGGGCGATGAGCAGTTCTTC.

V usage is TRBV7-8 and J usage is TRBJ2-3; D is unresolved. Germline V gene data show CDR1 as SGHVS and CDR2 as FQNEAQ. V was trimmed by 2 bases and J by 1 base, leaving 13 bases between them. The CDR3 consists of 16 residues. The CDR3 region is CASSLCAAPGTDTQYF. CDR3 DNA sequence: TGTGCCAGCAGCTTATGTGCGGCCCCCGGCACAGATACGCAGTATTTT.

J is TRBJ2-7 and V is TRBV7-9; TRBD1 matches 9 bases. Per germline, CDR1 SEHNR and CDR2 FQNEAQ (reference sequence). J gave up 4 bases and V 6 bases, and 4 bases lay outside the gene matches. The CDR3 has 13 residues. The CDR3 bases are TGTGCCAGCAGGACCGGGACAGGGTACGAGCAGTACTTC. It yields the protein CASRTGTGYEQYF.

The rearrangement links TRBV5-1 to TRBJ2-5; 7 bases fit TRBD1. The CDR3 spans 16 residues. Losses at the gene ends were 4 bases for V and 1 base for J; bases not matched to a gene: 10. Germline assignment: CDR1 SGHRS and CDR2 YFSETQ. Written as DNA, the CDR3 is TGCGCCAGCAGCGACCCCAGAGGACAGGCCCAAGAGACCCAGTACTTC. It translates to CASSDPRGQAQETQYF.

V gene TRBV27 combines with J gene TRBJ1-4, with 10 nucleotides matching TRBD1. The CDR3 sequence is 16 residues long. The V segment lost 2 bases and the J segment 4 bases; nucleotides outside the gene matches: 4. Germline values: CDR1 MNHEY, CDR2 SMNVEV (reference sequence). CDR3 nucleotides: TGTGCCAGCAGTTTAATGGGGACAGGGGTTAATGAAAAACTGTTTTTT. This codes for CASSLMGTGVNEKLFF.

This chain uses TRBV5-1 with TRBJ2-5; D is possibly TRBD2 (6 bases). Looked up from germline, CDR1 is SGHRS and CDR2 is YFSETQ. CDR3 size: 14 residues. The V end lost 2 bases, the J end lost 11 bases, and 19 bases lay between the germline ends. The CDR3 DNA follows: TGCGCCAGCAGCTTTCAGCGGGCCCCCGGGGAGCAGTACTTC. Encoded protein: CASSFQRAPGEQYF.

This chain joins TRBV5-4 and TRBJ2-1; 8 nucleotides agree with TRBD2. The germline CDR1 and CDR2 sequences are SGHNT and YYREEE (reference sequence). CDR3 length: 16 amino acids. V lost 3 bases and J lost 0; bases outside the gene matches: 5. The CDR3 DNA is TGTGCCAGCAGCTGGGCCGGGAGGGCCTCCTACAATGAGCAGTTCTTC. It is translated as CASSWAGRASYNEQFF.

The chain has TRBV6-6 and TRBJ1-2; tentatively, D is TRBD1 (6 bases). CDR1 is MNHNY, CDR2 SVGAGI, per germline (reference sequence). This CDR3 region has 13 residues. Deletions cut 5 bases from V and 6 bases from J, with 13 bases between. The CDR3 protein is CASSQQDRDGYTF. The CDR3 bases are TGTGCCAGCAGTCAACAGGACAGAGATGGCTACACCTTC.

Only a few counts were recorded for this clone. The chain carries TRBV2 and TRBJ1-4; no definite D call. The CDR3 has 14 residues. Germline assignment: CDR1 SNHLY and CDR2 FYNNEI. V gave up 8 bases and J gave up 0 bases, with 10 bases separating them. Written as DNA, the CDR3 is TGTGCCAGCTTGTACAGAGCAACTAATGAAAAACTGTTTTTT. Translating it yields CASLYRATNEKLFF. The whole variable domain, remainder taken from reference TRBV2 and TRBJ1-4, is EPEVTQTPSHQVTQMGQEVILRCVPISNHLYFYWYRQILGQKVEFLVSFYNNEISEKSEIFDDQFSVERPDGSNFTLKIRSTKLEDSAMYFCASLYRATNEKLFFGSGTQLSVL.

This chain connects TRBV4-1 to TRBJ2-1, with 8 nucleotides matching TRBD2. J was trimmed by 5 bases and V by 3 bases; bases with no gene match: 9. Germline CDR1 is MGHRA and CDR2 is YSYEKL. The CDR3 runs 16 residues. CDR3 sequence (DNA): TGCGCCAGCAGCCACCTCGGGACTAGGGGGAACAATGAGCAGTTCTTC. This gives the protein CASSHLGTRGNNEQFF.

The chain couples TRBV28 to TRBJ1-2, with a tentative D call TRBD1 (5 bases). Germline V gene lookup returns CDR1 MDHEN and CDR2 SYDVKM. The CDR3 is made up of 17 amino acids. With 3 bases removed from V and 0 bases from J, the gap between germline ends came to 17 bases. The CDR3 spells CASSFLRQTYSNYGYTF. DNA of the CDR3: TGTGCCAGCAGTTTTTTACGACAGACTTATTCTAACTATGGCTACACCTTC.

The rearrangement links TRBV6-1 to TRBJ1-2; TRBD1 might be the D (6 bases). CDR1 is MNHNS, CDR2 SASEGT, per germline. Trimming took 6 bases from V and 8 from J, leaving 16 bases between them. This CDR3 has 13 amino acids. DNA of the CDR3: TGTGCCAGCAGCCCCGGACAGCCAAGGGGCTACACCTTC. Amino acids: CASSPGQPRGYTF.

CDR3 region: CASSPRGGGFYEQYF. In DNA form, the CDR3 reads TGTGCCAGTAGTCCCAGGGGTGGGGGATTCTACGAGCAGTACTTC. The V and J genes are TRBV19 and TRBJ2-7, with D possibly TRBD1 on 6 matching bases. The CDR3 consists of 15 residues. V dropped 5 bases and J dropped 3 bases, with 17 bases sitting between them. Germline loops: CDR1 LNHDA, CDR2 SQIVND (reference sequence).

The chain employs TRBV9 and TRBJ1-5, with 7 bases fitting TRBD1. CDR3 size: 14 residues. Germline V gene lookup returns CDR1 SGDLS and CDR2 YYNGEE. V shed 2 bases and J 7 bases; nucleotides not matched to a gene: 6. CDR3: CASSVGQVFQPQHF. CDR3 nucleotide sequence: TGTGCCAGCAGCGTCGGACAGGTTTTCCAGCCCCAGCATTTT.